This T cell receptor beta chain emerged from a study of shared clonotypes between healthy human individuals. Study in general: Three CD4 naive, three CD4 memory, two CD8 naive and one CD8 memory plate were used per donor.

The table lists this clone with a few counts. The antigen is unknown. The CDR3 contains 14 residues. With 0 bases removed from V and 4 bases from J, the gap between germline ends came to 7 bases. The germline V gene has CDR1 SGHTA and CDR2 FQGNSA. Regarding the study as a whole: A reduction in generation probabilities was seen for non-shared clonotypes relative to those shared by all four donors. Owing to a small donor count, the genetic and exposure-history diversity represented was limited. Naive subsets tended to show greater estimated richness than memory subsets.

Profiled with immunoSEQ multiplex PCR; TCRdb holds only in-frame clones, not every one. The repertoire has over a million clones, roughly 96% of them found once; the top ten carry about 1%. The source material was naive CD4+ T cells sorted from blood. Indicated subset: CD45RA+ positively selected. The TCR comes from a man aged 25 to 45 in good health. The V call is TRBV7-2, the J call TRBJ1-5; D call uncertain. Here the CDR3 DNA reads TGTGCCAGCAGCTTAGCGCTGAGGAATCAGCCCCAGCATTTT. Protein sequence: CASSLALRNQPQHF. The variable domain in full, with the rest retrieved from reference TRBV7-2 and TRBJ1-5, is GAGVSQSPSNKVTEKGKDVELRCDPISGHTALYWYRQSLGQGLEFLIYFQGNSAPDKSGLPSDRFSAERTGGSVSTLTIQRTQQEDSAVYLCASSLALRNQPQHFGDGTRLSIL.